These T cell receptor beta chains were read from a single sample in a study of shared clonotypes between healthy human individuals. TCRdb's table, derived via immunoSEQ multiplex PCR, lists solely in-frame clones and lacks some. Among roughly 110,000 clones listed, 55% to 80% were seen once. Sequenced input: memory CD8+ T cells sorted from blood. These receptors came from a woman in her 30s in good health. Each CDR3 is given with its conserved first and last residue. A D gene is named only where the DNA matches it firmly. Size is stated for part of the rows, as once, few or many counts, or as a class when the clone is expanded.

TRBV5-5	16	-	TRBJ1-5	-	CASSLASGRGNQPQHF	TGTGCCAGCAGCTTGGCATCTGGGCGGGGCAATCAGCCCCAGCATTTT
TRBV10-3	16	-	TRBJ2-7	TRBD1	CAVTSWTGTGGYEQYF	TGTGCCGTCACGTCTTGGACCGGGACAGGGGGCTACGAGCAGTACTTC
TRBV6-1	15	many	TRBJ2-7	TRBD2	CASSEENSGSHEQYF	TGTGCCAGCAGTGAAGAAAATAGCGGGAGCCACGAGCAGTACTTC
TRBV18	16	-	TRBJ2-4	-	CASTNRSPFTKNIQYF	TGTGCCAGCACGAACAGGTCTCCCTTTACCAAAAACATTCAGTACTTC
TRBV18	14	once	TRBJ1-5	TRBD1	CASLGTGGNQPQHF	TGTGCCAGCTTAGGGACAGGGGGTAATCAGCCCCAGCATTTT
TRBV27	17	-	TRBJ2-7	TRBD2	CASSLSRGLAGPREQYF	TGTGCCAGCAGTTTATCCCGGGGACTAGCGGGTCCTCGTGAGCAGTACTTC
TRBV14	18	-	TRBJ2-7	-	CASSQSPFTRDIAYEQYF	TGTGCCAGCAGCCAAAGCCCCTTCACCCGGGACATCGCCTACGAGCAGTACTTC
TRBV29-1	14	-	TRBJ2-7	-	CSVEAARGSYEQYF	TGCAGCGTTGAGGCCGCCCGTGGCTCCTACGAGCAGTACTTC
TRBV2	11	-	TRBJ1-4	-	CASSDSVELFF	TGTGCCAGCAGTGATTCAGTTGAACTGTTTTTT
TRBV5-4	15	-	TRBJ2-3	TRBD2	CASSQGLAGTDTQYF	TGTGCCAGCAGCCAAGGACTAGCGGGCACAGATACGCAGTATTTT
TRBV13	15	-	TRBJ2-1	-	CASSITSLVDNEQFF	TGTGCCAGCAGTATAACTAGTTTGGTCGACAATGAGCAGTTCTTC
TRBV11-2	17	-	TRBJ2-7	TRBD2	CASSLSYVGRGVYEQYF	TGTGCCAGCAGCCTCTCGTATGTTGGGCGGGGGGTCTACGAGCAGTACTTC
TRBV7-9	14	-	TRBJ2-5	-	CASSYTWGQETQYF	TGTGCCAGCAGCTATACTTGGGGTCAAGAGACCCAGTACTTC
TRBV30	14	-	TRBJ1-3	TRBD1	CAWGDRAGTDTIYF	TGTGCCTGGGGGGACAGGGCGGGTACGGACACCATATATTTT
TRBV25-1	13	-	TRBJ2-7	TRBD2	CASSRDYSYEQYF	TGTGCCAGCAGCCGGGACTACTCCTACGAGCAGTACTTC
TRBV9	15	many	TRBJ1-2	-	CASSVDPAGDYGYTF	TGTGCCAGCAGCGTAGATCCGGCAGGGGACTATGGCTACACCTTC
TRBV28	16	few	TRBJ2-7	-	CATTRPADGSSYEQYF	TGTGCCACAACCCGCCCGGCGGATGGATCGTCCTACGAGCAGTACTTC
TRBV28	14	-	TRBJ1-5	-	CASSPKATRNPQHF	TGTGCCAGCAGCCCGAAGGCTACCCGGAACCCCCAGCATTTT
TRBV5-6	14	-	TRBJ2-7	TRBD2	CASSLGLAVYEQYF	TGTGCCAGCAGCTTGGGGCTAGCGGTCTACGAGCAGTACTTC
TRBV5-8	15	-	TRBJ1-5	TRBD1	CASSSTGSGNQPQHF	TGTGCCAGCAGCTCGACAGGGTCAGGCAATCAGCCCCAGCATTTT